The rows below give T cell receptor beta chains drawn from one sample of a study of yellow fever vaccine responses in identical twins. TCRdb independently ran MiXCR on the RT-PCR reads; one entry per CDR3 protein. Among roughly 18,000 distinct CDR3 sequences listed, 60% to 70% were seen once. The specimen comprised T cells from blood (PBMCs), unsorted or a sorted subset (not recorded which), sampled before or after yellow fever vaccination (not recorded which). These receptors originate from a woman aged 18-29 years who received the yellow fever vaccine. The CDR3 runs from the conserved cysteine through the conserved F or W. A D gene is named only where the DNA matches it firmly. A row's size may be missing; if present it is once, few, many or a size class.

j_call: TRBJ1-1; d_call: TRBD1; v_call: TRBV10-1; clone_size: -; cdr3_aa: CASSEIGQGIPEAFF; cdr3_nt: TGCGCCAGCAGTGAGATAGGACAGGGGATCCCTGAAGCTTTCTTT
j_call: TRBJ1-2; d_call: -; v_call: TRBV7-9; clone_size: -; cdr3_aa: CASSTSWGGYTF; cdr3_nt: TGTGCCAGCAGCACCTCCTGGGGTGGCTACACCTTC
j_call: TRBJ1-1; d_call: -; v_call: TRBV4-1; clone_size: -; cdr3_aa: CARTGNTEAFF; cdr3_nt: TGCGCCAGAACAGGGAACACTGAAGCTTTCTTT
j_call: TRBJ2-2; d_call: TRBD1; v_call: TRBV5-1; clone_size: -; cdr3_aa: CASSDWTGNTGELFF; cdr3_nt: TGCGCCAGCAGCGACTGGACAGGGAACACCGGGGAGCTGTTTTTT
j_call: TRBJ2-2; d_call: TRBD1; v_call: TRBV11-1; clone_size: -; cdr3_aa: CASSLRQGPLAGELFF; cdr3_nt: TGTGCCAGCAGCTTACGACAGGGTCCTTTAGCCGGGGAGCTGTTTTTT
j_call: TRBJ2-1; d_call: -; v_call: TRBV5-6; clone_size: -; cdr3_aa: CASSWDRRDEQFF; cdr3_nt: TGTGCCAGCAGCTGGGACCGCCGGGATGAGCAGTTCTTC
j_call: TRBJ2-7; d_call: -; v_call: TRBV11-2; clone_size: -; cdr3_aa: CASSPFLGEQYF; cdr3_nt: TGTGCCAGCAGCCCCTTTTTGGGGGAGCAGTACTTC
j_call: TRBJ2-3; d_call: -; v_call: TRBV29-1; clone_size: -; cdr3_aa: CSVPGPAHTDTQYF; cdr3_nt: TGCAGCGTTCCCGGGCCTGCCCACACAGATACGCAGTATTTT
j_call: TRBJ2-1; d_call: TRBD2; v_call: TRBV6-5; clone_size: -; cdr3_aa: CASGSGGAGEQFF; cdr3_nt: TGTGCCAGCGGGAGCGGGGGGGCAGGTGAGCAGTTCTTC
j_call: TRBJ2-1; d_call: TRBD2; v_call: TRBV12-3/TRBV12-4; clone_size: -; cdr3_aa: CASRQSGTGLNEQFF; cdr3_nt: TGTGCCAGCAGACAAAGCGGGACCGGGCTGAATGAGCAGTTCTTC
j_call: TRBJ1-2; d_call: -; v_call: TRBV29-1; clone_size: -; cdr3_aa: CSADSNYGYTF; cdr3_nt: TGCAGCGCCGATTCTAACTATGGCTACACCTTC
j_call: TRBJ1-1; d_call: -; v_call: TRBV7-2; clone_size: -; cdr3_aa: CASSLFGTEAFF; cdr3_nt: TGTGCCAGCAGCTTATTCGGCACTGAAGCTTTCTTT
j_call: TRBJ2-1; d_call: -; v_call: TRBV20-1; clone_size: -; cdr3_aa: CSALLRGKRDEQFF; cdr3_nt: TGCAGTGCCCTATTACGGGGAAAGAGGGATGAGCAGTTCTTC
j_call: TRBJ2-6; d_call: -; v_call: TRBV11-1; clone_size: -; cdr3_aa: CASSLDGVSANVLTF; cdr3_nt: TGTGCCAGCAGCTTAGACGGGGTCTCGGCCAACGTCCTGACTTTC
j_call: TRBJ2-1; d_call: -; v_call: TRBV15; clone_size: once; cdr3_aa: CATSRPDNEQFF; cdr3_nt: TGTGCCACCAGCAGGCCCGACAATGAGCAGTTCTTC
j_call: TRBJ2-3; d_call: -; v_call: TRBV9; clone_size: -; cdr3_aa: CASSALTGLSGDTQYF; cdr3_nt: TGTGCCAGCAGCGCCCTTACCGGGCTCAGTGGAGATACGCAGTATTTT
j_call: TRBJ2-5; d_call: -; v_call: TRBV4-3; clone_size: once; cdr3_aa: CASSSGTFQETQYF; cdr3_nt: TGCGCCAGCAGCTCCGGGACTTTCCAAGAGACCCAGTACTTC
j_call: TRBJ1-4; d_call: -; v_call: TRBV4-1; clone_size: -; cdr3_aa: CASSQLGTQGTNEKLFF; cdr3_nt: TGCGCCAGCAGCCAACTCGGAACCCAAGGGACTAATGAAAAACTGTTTTTT
j_call: TRBJ1-1; d_call: -; v_call: TRBV18; clone_size: -; cdr3_aa: CASSPTLDMNTEAFF; cdr3_nt: TGTGCCAGCTCACCCACTCTGGATATGAACACTGAAGCTTTCTTT
j_call: TRBJ2-2; d_call: -; v_call: TRBV18; clone_size: -; cdr3_aa: CASSPTGVDTGELFF; cdr3_nt: TGTGCCAGCTCACCAACGGGGGTCGACACCGGGGAGCTGTTTTTT
j_call: TRBJ2-7; d_call: TRBD1; v_call: TRBV19; clone_size: -; cdr3_aa: CASSLQGVGFYEQYF; cdr3_nt: TGTGCCAGTAGTCTACAGGGGGTAGGGTTCTACGAGCAGTACTTC
j_call: TRBJ1-1; d_call: -; v_call: TRBV5-5; clone_size: few; cdr3_aa: CASSLVWGSGLNTEAFF; cdr3_nt: TGTGCCAGCAGCTTGGTCTGGGGCTCGGGGTTGAACACTGAAGCTTTCTTT
j_call: TRBJ2-5; d_call: TRBD2; v_call: TRBV4-1; clone_size: -; cdr3_aa: CASSPGGQETQYF; cdr3_nt: TGCGCCAGCAGCCCGGGGGGTCAAGAGACCCAGTACTTC
j_call: TRBJ2-7; d_call: -; v_call: TRBV14; clone_size: -; cdr3_aa: CASSQQGQTTYEQYF; cdr3_nt: TGTGCCAGCAGCCAACAAGGACAGACTACCTACGAGCAGTACTTC
j_call: TRBJ1-5; d_call: -; v_call: TRBV25-1; clone_size: -; cdr3_aa: CASSGDKNQPQHF; cdr3_nt: TGTGCCAGCAGTGGGGACAAAAATCAGCCCCAGCATTTT
j_call: TRBJ2-2; d_call: TRBD1; v_call: TRBV7-3; clone_size: -; cdr3_aa: CASSTRAVTGGNTGELFF; cdr3_nt: TGTGCCAGCAGCACCCGGGCCGTGACAGGGGGGAACACCGGGGAGCTGTTTTTT
j_call: TRBJ2-7; d_call: -; v_call: TRBV29-1; clone_size: few; cdr3_aa: CSVDVSGSLREQYF; cdr3_nt: TGCAGCGTTGATGTTTCCGGGTCCCTCCGAGAGCAGTACTTC
j_call: TRBJ2-1; d_call: TRBD2; v_call: TRBV14; clone_size: -; cdr3_aa: CASSPRTASGSSYNEQFF; cdr3_nt: TGTGCCAGCAGCCCCCGAACAGCTAGCGGGAGCTCCTACAATGAGCAGTTCTTC
j_call: TRBJ2-5; d_call: TRBD1; v_call: TRBV28; clone_size: -; cdr3_aa: CASSPDRGLETQYF; cdr3_nt: TGTGCCAGCAGTCCCGACAGGGGGCTAGAGACCCAGTACTTC
j_call: TRBJ1-4; d_call: TRBD1; v_call: TRBV11-1; clone_size: -; cdr3_aa: CASSLVDRGDSNEKLFF; cdr3_nt: TGTGCCAGCAGCTTAGTAGACAGGGGGGACTCTAATGAAAAACTGTTTTTT
j_call: TRBJ1-5; d_call: TRBD1; v_call: TRBV19; clone_size: -; cdr3_aa: CASSLGTGSASNQPQHF; cdr3_nt: TGTGCCAGTAGTCTAGGGACAGGGAGCGCGAGCAATCAGCCCCAGCATTTT
j_call: TRBJ1-6; d_call: -; v_call: TRBV12-5; clone_size: -; cdr3_aa: CASGLETPNSPLHF; cdr3_nt: TGTGCTAGTGGTTTGGAGACTCCTAATTCACCCCTCCACTTT